This TCR beta chain was sequenced for a study of T-cell reconstitution after alpha-beta-depleted transplantation in children. Remarks on this clonotype: A much larger clone lies a single base off, so this may be a read error.

The CDR3 consists of 13 residues. The V end lost 6 bases, the J end lost 4 bases, and 13 bases lay between the germline ends. Germline V gene data show CDR1 as SGHKS and CDR2 as YYEKEE (reference sequence). Using unique molecular identifiers, the investigators prepared the TCRbeta library. TCRdb reanalysed the PCR reads using MiXCR and keeps one entry per CDR3 protein. The sample has approximately 640,000 distinct CDR3 sequences; over 15% are singletons. The sequences come from PBMCs from the stem cell graft donor, collected from the stem cell graft. This chain links TRBV5-5 with TRBJ1-1; D call uncertain. The sequence was collected from a human donor who donated a stem cell graft to a child with acute myeloid leukemia. Here the CDR3 reads CASTTRWGTEAFF. In DNA form, the CDR3 reads TGTGCCAGCACCACTCGGTGGGGCACTGAAGCTTTCTTT.